Listed below are T cell receptor beta chains from one sample, sequenced in a study of blood T cells in healthy people across ages. TCRdb analysed the 5' RACE reads with MiXCR anew, one entry per CDR3 protein. The sample has roughly 1.5 million distinct CDR3 sequences, 35% to 45% seen once; the top ten hold about 3.8%. Specimen: blood. The receptors stem from a woman under 30 in good health. Each CDR3 is given with its conserved first and last residue. D genes are given only for firm matches. The size entry is marked missing in some rows and otherwise reads once, few, many or a size class.

J | V | length | size | D | CDR3 | DNA
TRBJ2-1 | TRBV19 | 12 | . | . | CASSIQQGVPFF | TGTGCCAGTAGTATCCAACAGGGAGTTCCGTTCTTC
TRBJ2-5 | TRBV15 | 14 | few | . | CATSRGTDKETQYF | TGTGCCACCAGCAGAGGGACGGACAAAGAGACCCAGTACTTC
TRBJ2-1 | TRBV6-2/TRBV6-3 | 15 | once | TRBD2 | CASKKAGVIYNEQFF | TGTGCCAGCAAAAAAGCGGGAGTGATCTACAATGAGCAGTTCTTC
TRBJ2-7 | TRBV7-2 | 15 | once | . | CASSPQGRDYYEQYF | TGTGCCAGCAGCCCTCAGGGGCGGGATTACTACGAGCAGTACTTC
TRBJ2-1 | TRBV14 | 19 | few | TRBD1 | CASSHGTAHLRSSYNEQFF | TGTGCCAGCAGCCATGGGACAGCTCACCTGCGGAGCTCCTACAATGAGCAGTTCTTC
TRBJ1-2 | TRBV29-1 | 14 | few | TRBD1 | CSVERGPENYGYTF | TGCAGCGTTGAAAGGGGGCCAGAGAACTATGGCTACACCTTC
TRBJ2-1 | TRBV20-1 | 15 | . | TRBD2 | CSALGLAVSYNEQFF | TGCAGTGCTCTCGGACTAGCGGTCTCCTACAATGAGCAGTTCTTC
TRBJ1-2 | TRBV29-1 | 13 | . | TRBD1 | CSVEDRGPDGYTF | TGCAGCGTAGAGGACAGGGGGCCCGATGGCTACACCTTC
TRBJ2-1 | TRBV2 | 16 | . | . | CASMTSQGKNHNEQFF | TGTGCCAGCATGACGTCCCAGGGAAAGAATCACAATGAGCAGTTCTTC
TRBJ2-5 | TRBV6-5 | 13 | . | . | CASRRDRWGEQYF | TGTGCCAGCAGACGGGACCGATGGGGGGAGCAGTACTTC
TRBJ2-7 | TRBV29-1 | 15 | . | TRBD2 | CSVAYSGTTRYEQYF | TGCAGCGTTGCATATTCCGGGACTACCCGCTACGAGCAGTACTTC
TRBJ1-1 | TRBV12-3/TRBV12-4 | 15 | few | . | CASSYADRPNTEAFF | TGTGCCAGCAGTTACGCGGACAGACCCAACACTGAAGCTTTCTTT
TRBJ1-5 | TRBV7-2 | 15 | few | . | CASSWSGGGNQPQHF | TGTGCCAGCAGCTGGAGCGGGGGCGGGAATCAGCCCCAGCATTTT
TRBJ2-1 | TRBV18 | 15 | . | TRBD1 | CASSPFVDRANEQFF | TGTGCCAGCTCACCATTCGTTGACAGGGCGAATGAGCAGTTCTTC
TRBJ1-1 | TRBV4-3 | 15 | . | TRBD1 | CASSQESRGGTEAFF | TGCGCCAGCAGCCAAGAGTCCAGGGGGGGTACTGAAGCTTTCTTT
TRBJ2-7 | TRBV6-5 | 14 | few | . | CASSDRDNSYEQYF | TGTGCCAGCAGTGACCGGGACAACTCCTACGAGCAGTACTTC
TRBJ2-1 | TRBV11-2 | 15 | . | TRBD2 | CASSSQRGGRSEQFF | TGTGCCAGCAGCAGCCAGCGGGGGGGCCGGAGTGAGCAGTTCTTC
TRBJ2-3 | TRBV10-1 | 14 | . | . | CASSRTRVADTQYF | TGCGCCAGCAGTCGTACAAGGGTCGCAGATACGCAGTATTTT
TRBJ2-7 | TRBV12-3/TRBV12-4 | 12 | few | . | CASRLGLNEQYF | TGTGCCAGCAGGTTGGGACTTAACGAGCAGTACTTC
TRBJ1-4 | TRBV5-5 | 13 | . | . | CASSPGPNEKLFF | TGTGCCAGCAGTCCGGGCCCTAATGAAAAACTGTTTTTT
TRBJ1-2 | TRBV9 | 12 | few | . | CASSGSQYGYTF | TGTGCCAGCAGCGGAAGTCAGTATGGCTACACCTTC
TRBJ1-4 | TRBV5-6 | 15 | . | . | CASSNTATTNEKLFF | TGTGCCAGCAGTAACACAGCTACAACTAATGAAAAACTGTTTTTT
TRBJ1-1 | TRBV12-5 | 15 | few | TRBD1 | CASGPWTGEGVIAFF | TGTGCTAGTGGTCCGTGGACAGGTGAAGGTGTGATAGCTTTCTTT
TRBJ2-6 | TRBV10-3 | 15 | . | . | CAISDSFSGANVLTF | TGTGCCATCAGTGATTCCTTCTCTGGGGCCAACGTCCTGACTTTC
TRBJ1-1 | TRBV2 | 14 | . | TRBD1 | CASTPGQGRTEAFF | TGTGCCAGCACCCCGGGACAGGGGAGGACTGAAGCTTTCTTT
TRBJ1-4 | TRBV7-8 | 15 | few | . | CASRVGRSANEKLFF | TGTGCCAGCCGCGTTGGTCGCTCAGCTAATGAAAAACTGTTTTTT
TRBJ1-2 | TRBV6-2/TRBV6-3 | 13 | few | . | CASNGGSHYGYTF | TGTGCCAGCAACGGGGGTTCCCACTATGGCTACACCTTC
TRBJ2-5 | TRBV7-2 | 15 | many | TRBD1 | CASTAYRGLRETQYF | TGTGCCAGCACCGCGTACAGGGGGCTTAGAGAGACCCAGTACTTC
TRBJ1-6 | TRBV24-1 | 14 | few | . | CATSLGRDNSPLHF | TGTGCCACCAGTTTGGGGAGGGATAATTCACCCCTCCACTTT
TRBJ1-2 | TRBV12-3/TRBV12-4 | 13 | . | TRBD1 | CASSGTGTLIYTF | TGTGCCAGCAGCGGGACAGGGACTCTTATCTACACCTTC
TRBJ2-1 | TRBV7-2 | 14 | few | TRBD2 | CASSLDGRAGEQFF | TGTGCCAGCAGCTTAGATGGGAGGGCTGGTGAGCAGTTCTTC
TRBJ1-4 | TRBV2 | 14 | . | . | CASSERVQDEKLFF | TGTGCCAGCAGTGAAAGGGTCCAGGATGAAAAACTGTTTTTT
TRBJ1-2 | TRBV7-9 | 12 | . | . | CASSTGTSGYTF | TGTGCCAGCAGTACAGGTACCTCTGGCTACACCTTC